The rows below give T cell receptor beta chains drawn from one sample of a study of Tregs in tolerant kidney transplant recipients. Clones were sequenced by immunoSEQ multiplex PCR, and TCRdb holds only the in-frame ones, with some missing. The sample has tens of thousands of clones; over 85% are singletons. The material was CD4+ T cells from blood (PBMCs), obtained 12 months after the transplant. These receptors were collected from a human patient who received a combined kidney and bone marrow transplant. Some of the T cells might come from the graft donor. Both conserved end residues are part of each CDR3. A D gene is named only where the DNA matches it firmly. Clone size appears in some rows only: once, few, many, or a class for an expanded clone.

-	TRBV2	-	TRBJ1-4	TGTGCCAGCAGTGTCGGGGGGTGGAATGAAAAACTGTTTTTT	CASSVGGWNEKLFF
-	TRBV4-2	-	TRBJ2-4	TGTGCCAGCAGCCAAGATCTGGGGCTAGCCAAAAACATTCAGTACTTC	CASSQDLGLAKNIQYF
-	TRBV4-2	-	TRBJ2-5	TGTGCCAGCAGCCAAGATTCAAGTTGGGCCGTGGAGACCCAGTACTTC	CASSQDSSWAVETQYF
-	TRBV5-4	-	TRBJ1-3	TGTGCCAGCAGGAAGACAGGATCTGGAAACACCATATATTTT	CASRKTGSGNTIYF
-	TRBV7-2	once	TRBJ2-7	TGTGCCAGCAGCTTCGTCACAGGTCTTAACTACGAGCAGTACTTC	CASSFVTGLNYEQYF
-	TRBV7-9	-	TRBJ2-7	TGTGCCAGCAGCTTAGCGTTGGGCCCTATAGGCGAGCAGTACTTC	CASSLALGPIGEQYF
-	TRBV9	once	TRBJ2-3	TGTGCCAGCAGCGTAGAGGTGCCAGGGGCCTTTCGGGATACGCAGTATTTT	CASSVEVPGAFRDTQYF
TRBD2	TRBV7-9	-	TRBJ2-1	TGTGCCAGCAGCTTACGGGGTAGCGGGAGAATTGACAATGAGCAGTTCTTC	CASSLRGSGRIDNEQFF
TRBD2	TRBV6-4	-	TRBJ2-2	TGTGCCAGCAGTGTCCGACTAGCCGTCACCGGGGAGCCGTTTTTT	CASSVRLAVTGEPFF
-	TRBV4-2	-	TRBJ1-4	TGTGCCAGCAGCCAATGGGGGACACCTAATGAAAAACTGTTTTTT	CASSQWGTPNEKLFF
-	TRBV4-2	-	TRBJ1-2	TGTGCCAGCAGCCAAAACAGGGCCTCCTATGGCTACACCTTC	CASSQNRASYGYTF
TRBD1	TRBV7-9	-	TRBJ1-5	TGTGCCAGCAGCTTAGCCCAGGGGGGCAATCAGCCCCAGCATTTT	CASSLAQGGNQPQHF
TRBD1	TRBV2	-	TRBJ2-7	TGTGCCAGCAGTGATGACAGGGTCAAGCGAGTGTACTTC	CASSDDRVKRVYF
-	TRBV7-9	-	TRBJ1-2	TGTGCCAGCAGCTTGGACTCCCGGTTCGGCTATGGCTACACCTTC	CASSLDSRFGYGYTF
TRBD1	TRBV7-7	-	TRBJ2-2	TGTGCCAGCGGGACAGGGAATGTCGGGGAGCTGTTTTTT	CASGTGNVGELFF
-	TRBV6-1	-	TRBJ2-1	TGTGCCAGCAGTGCAACAGGGAGAAGCTCCTACAATGAGCAGTTCTTC	CASSATGRSSYNEQFF
TRBD1	TRBV9	-	TRBJ2-7	TGTGCCAGCAGCTCAGTGGGACAGGGCTCCTACGAGCAGTACTTC	CASSSVGQGSYEQYF
-	TRBV5-1	-	TRBJ2-1	TGCGCCAGCAGCTTTTTTACGAGCTCCTACAATGAGCAGTTCTTC	CASSFFTSSYNEQFF
TRBD2	TRBV4-1	-	TRBJ2-2	TGCGCCAGCAGCCAAGTAGCGGGAGTGACCGGGGAGCTGTTTTTT	CASSQVAGVTGELFF
-	TRBV6-5	-	TRBJ2-7	TGTGCCAGCAGCCTCACGAGGGGAGGAAATTACGAGCAGTACTTC	CASSLTRGGNYEQYF
TRBD2	TRBV5-1	once	TRBJ2-2	TGCGCCAGCAGCCCGGGACTAGCGGGAGACGACGGGGAGCTGTTTTTT	CASSPGLAGDDGELFF
-	TRBV15	-	TRBJ1-6	TGTGCCACCAGCCCCCGGATTAACAGTTCACCCCTCCACTTT	CATSPRINSSPLHF
TRBD2	TRBV4-2	-	TRBJ2-1	TGTGCCAGCAGCCAAGGCCAACCCGTAGGAGCTGGTAGCGGGGGGTCTTACAATGAGCAGTTCTTC	CASSQGQPVGAGSGGSYNEQFF
-	TRBV7-6	-	TRBJ2-2	TGTGCCAGCAGCTCTACAGGGGGAGGGACCGGGGAGCTGTTTTTT	CASSSTGGGTGELFF
-	TRBV5-6	-	TRBJ2-1	TGTGCCAGCAGCTTGGGAGGGTCCCACAATGAGCAGTTCTTC	CASSLGGSHNEQFF
TRBD2	TRBV14	-	TRBJ2-7	TGTGCCAGCAGCCACCAGCGGGGGTACGAGCAGTACTTC	CASSHQRGYEQYF
-	TRBV14	-	TRBJ2-7	TGTGCCAGCAGCCAAGCGAGTGGAGTCGGACAGTACTTC	CASSQASGVGQYF
TRBD1	TRBV14	-	TRBJ1-1	TGTGCCAGCAGCCGAACACAAAAAGACAGGGGGCGGCTGAACACTGAAGCTTTCTTT	CASSRTQKDRGRLNTEAFF
TRBD1	TRBV7-2	-	TRBJ2-5	TGTGCCAGCAGCTCGGACAGGGGACAAGAGACCCAGTACTTC	CASSSDRGQETQYF
-	TRBV20-1	-	TRBJ2-7	TGCAGTGCTACGTTAGGGGGACAGTACTTC	CSATLGGQYF
TRBD1	TRBV27	-	TRBJ2-7	TGTGCCAGCAGACGACAGGGACCGAACTACGAGCAGTACTTC	CASRRQGPNYEQYF
-	TRBV4-3	-	TRBJ1-4	TGCGCCAGCAGCCAAGAAGAGTTACGGGCAACTAATGAAAAACTGTTTTTT	CASSQEELRATNEKLFF